This T cell receptor beta chain was sequenced during a study of CD8+ T cells in alopecia areata. The CDR3 has 14 amino acids. Germline CDR1 SGDLS, CDR2 YYNGEE. V gave up 0 bases and J gave up 0 bases, with 7 bases separating them. Reverse transcription of extracted RNA yielded cDNA, which provided the sequencing template. Here immunoSEQ multiplex PCR was the method, and the copy in TCRdb shows in-frame clones only, minus some. The table has around 190,000 clones, approximately 60% seen once; the top ten hold roughly 0.7%. This sample's treatment: oral pan-JAK inhibitor, 5-10 mg twice daily. This receptor was obtained from a human donor with alopecia areata. Sequencing was performed on CD4+ T cells sorted from blood, taken at week 4, from a patient treated with tofacitinib. This chain connects TRBV9 to TRBJ2-7; D is undetermined. The CDR3 here is CASSVGRLSYEQYF. The CDR3 DNA reads as TGTGCCAGCAGCGTAGGTCGGCTCTCCTACGAGCAGTACTTC.